The clone carrying this T cell receptor beta chain was recorded a few times. The antigen is unknown. These data come from a study of shared clonotypes between healthy human individuals. Study-wide results and caveats: Limitation of the genetic and exposure-history diversity represented came from the few donors.

V lost 2 bases and J lost 2, with 13 bases in between. Germline CDR1 is SNHLY and CDR2 is FYNNEI. This CDR3 contains 16 residues. Sequencing was performed with immunoSEQ multiplex PCR; in TCRdb, only in-frame clones are kept and a portion is missing. This sample carries around 1,000,000 clones, 70% to 80% of them seen once, and the ten largest clones take about 0.94%. The sequencing input was memory CD4+ T cells from PBMCs. The subset was: CD45RA-negative fraction. The chain couples TRBV2 to TRBJ1-5; TRBD1 might be the D (6 bases). This TCR derives from a man aged 18 to 30 in good health. Some clones in this sample may be carry-over from other donors' samples. DNA of the CDR3: TGTGCCAGCAGTGAATCGGCCAGGGGAGGCAATCAGCCCCAGCATTTT. It codes for CASSESARGGNQPQHF. The full variable domain, completed using reference TRBV2 and TRBJ1-5, is EPEVTQTPSHQVTQMGQEVILRCVPISNHLYFYWYRQILGQKVEFLVSFYNNEISEKSEIFDDQFSVERPDGSNFTLKIRSTKLEDSAMYFCASSESARGGNQPQHFGDGTRLSIL.